The 30 T cell receptor beta chains presented below share a single source sample, sequenced in a study of blood T cells in healthy people across ages. Next came a second PCR, run for roughly 6 to 11 cycles, which used a sample-barcoded 5' primer along with a J-beta primer mix. Using its own MiXCR run on the 5' RACE reads, TCRdb lists one record per CDR3 protein. The sample has about 1.4 million distinct CDR3 sequences; approximately 59% are singletons. Sequencing was performed on blood. These receptors were obtained from a man aged 18 to 30 in good health.

In this sample, this clonotype turned up a few times. The chain joins TRBV10-3 to TRBJ2-5; 8 bases align to TRBD1. The J call may be mistaken, given a closer DNA end match to TRBJ2-7. The V gene's germline CDR1 is ENHRY and CDR2 SYGVKD. This CDR3 spans 14 amino acids. CDR3 DNA sequence: TGTGCCATCAGTACGACAGGGGATGTATACGAGCAGTACTTC. This sequence encodes CAISTTGDVYEQYF.

This clonotype was detected ten times or more. Here the CDR3 DNA reads TGTGCCAGCAGCTTAGAGGGGGCCTACGAGCAGTACTTC. It translates to CASSLEGAYEQYF. This chain joins TRBV7-9 and TRBJ2-7, with D maybe TRBD1 (6 bases). The CDR3 has 13 residues. V lost 1 base, J lost 2 bases, and 6 bases lay in between. Germline V gene sequence: CDR1 SEHNR, CDR2 FQNEAQ (reference sequence).

The V and J genes are TRBV7-2 and TRBJ2-4, with TRBD2 matching over 10 bases. The J call may be in error: the DNA end matches TRBJ2-7 better. Germline CDR1 and CDR2: SGHTA and FQGNSA. The CDR3 runs to 18 residues. CDR3 sequence (DNA): TGTGCCAGCAGCTTAGAGGTGCCTAGCGGGAGAGAAATCTACGAGCAGTACTTC. This gives the protein CASSLEVPSGREIYEQYF.

This clonotype appeared a few times. The chain uses TRBV12-3 or TRBV12-4 and TRBJ1-1, with a weak D call TRBD1 (5 bases). The CDR3 extends over 17 amino acids. V dropped 6 bases and J dropped 4 bases, with 24 bases sitting between them. The CDR3 sequence: CASSPEAGLPSSTEAFF. As DNA, the CDR3 is TGTGCCAGCAGCCCAGAGGCAGGGCTTCCGAGCAGCACTGAAGCTTTCTTT.

The chain links TRBV29-1 to TRBJ2-7; D is perhaps TRBD1 (5 bases). V was shortened by 4 bases and J by 3 bases, with 10 bases between the two germline ends. Germline loops: CDR1 SQVTM, CDR2 ANQGSEA. This CDR3 spans 12 amino acids. The CDR3 DNA is TGCAGCGTTGTAGCAGGGAACTACGAGCAGTACTTC. It translates to CSVVAGNYEQYF.

The chain is built from TRBV6-5 and TRBJ2-5; D call uncertain. CDR1 is MNHEY, CDR2 SVGAGI, per germline. Trimming left V 6 bases short and J 2 bases short, with 16 bases between. The CDR3 is 15 residues long. The CDR3 coding sequence is TGTGCCAGCAGCCCCGAACCGGCTCTGCAAGAGACCCAGTACTTC. This codes for CASSPEPALQETQYF.

The rearrangement joins TRBV6-1 to TRBJ2-7; D uncertain. CDR3 length equals 14 residues. The V gene lost 4 bases and the J gene lost 4 bases, with 14 bases spanning the gap. Per the germline V gene, CDR1 is MNHNS and CDR2 is SASEGT. The CDR3 region is CASSVGMVGYEQYF. DNA of the CDR3: TGTGCCAGCAGTGTGGGGATGGTCGGATACGAGCAGTACTTC.

The rearrangement links TRBV20-1 to TRBJ2-1; the match to TRBD1 covers 11 bases. Trimming took 2 bases from V and 5 from J; bases not matched to a gene: 8. The CDR3 has 16 amino acids. Per germline, CDR1 DFQATT and CDR2 SNEGSKA (reference sequence). CDR3 in amino acids: CSARPRTGGVHNEQFF. In DNA form, the CDR3 reads TGCAGTGCTAGACCCCGGACAGGGGGCGTCCACAATGAGCAGTTCTTC.

The table lists this clonotype with a few counts. The V call is TRBV4-2, the J call TRBJ2-1; perhaps TRBD2 as D (6 bases). V dropped 4 bases and J dropped 2 bases, with 18 bases sitting between them. CDR3 size: 17 residues. The germline CDR1 and CDR2 sequences are LGHNA and YNFKEQ. This CDR3 is CASSPRLVGETYNEQFF. The CDR3 DNA sequence: TGTGCCAGCAGCCCGCGACTAGTAGGTGAGACCTACAATGAGCAGTTCTTC.

The chain links TRBV9 to TRBJ1-2, with TRBD1 as a possible D gene (5 bases). This CDR3 region has 16 residues. Germline CDR1 reads SGDLS; CDR2 reads YYNGEE. Trimming took 0 bases from V and 1 from J, leaving 13 bases between them. The DNA of the CDR3 is TGTGCCAGCAGCGTAGCGTCGGCAGGGATTAACTATGGCTACACCTTC. Protein: CASSVASAGINYGYTF.

This clonotype was seen more than once but under ten times. This chain links TRBV4-3 with TRBJ2-3; no definite D call. V was trimmed by 1 base and J by 3 bases, leaving 8 bases between them. This CDR3 comprises 14 residues. Germline V gene sequence: CDR1 LGHNA, CDR2 YSLEER. CDR3 bases: TGCGCCAGCAGCCAAGGACCGTATACAGATACGCAGTATTTT. This encodes CASSQGPYTDTQYF.

This clonotype was counted only a few times. The V call is TRBV4-1, the J call TRBJ1-2; 10 nucleotides agree with TRBD1. V shed 4 bases, J shed 7 bases, and the junction held 6 bases outside the gene matches. Germline V gives CDR1 MGHRA, CDR2 YSYEKL. The CDR3 has 14 residues. The CDR3 nucleotides read TGCGCCAGCAGCCCAGGACAGGGGGACTTTGGCTACACCTTC. This encodes CASSPGQGDFGYTF.

The rearrangement links TRBV11-2 to TRBJ2-6; the D gene is possibly TRBD1 (6 bases). Trimming cost V 4 bases and J 1 base, with 11 bases left between them. The CDR3 contains 16 residues. CDR1 SGHAT and CDR2 FQNNGV come from the germline V gene. CDR3 sequence: CASSSIQGSGANVLTF. As DNA, the CDR3 is TGTGCCAGCAGCTCCATACAGGGTTCTGGGGCCAACGTCCTGACTTTC.

The genes are TRBV7-6 and TRBJ2-7; possible D gene TRBD1, 6 bases. The V gene lost 8 bases and the J gene lost 2 bases, with 13 bases spanning the gap. The germline V gene has CDR1 SGHVS and CDR2 FNYEAQ. The CDR3 extends over 13 amino acids. The CDR3 DNA is TGTGCCAGCGCCTTTGGGGACACCTACGAGCAGTACTTC. Residues: CASAFGDTYEQYF.

In DNA form, the CDR3 reads TGCGCCAGCAGCGTACTGACAGGGCGAAACACTGAAGCTTTCTTT. It yields the protein CASSVLTGRNTEAFF. The V and J genes are TRBV5-1 and TRBJ1-1; 7 nucleotides agree with TRBD1. The trim removed 4 bases at V and 2 bases at J, leaving 8 bases unmatched. CDR1 is SGHRS and CDR2 is YFSETQ in the germline V gene. The CDR3 extends over 15 amino acids.

The V call is TRBV6-5, the J call TRBJ1-2; D is possibly TRBD1 (5 bases). Deletions cut 8 bases from V and 3 bases from J, with 13 bases between. Germline lookup yields CDR1 MNHEY and CDR2 SVGAGI. This CDR3 contains 13 residues. CDR3 loop: CASGGGLDYGYTF. The CDR3 DNA reads as TGTGCCAGCGGGGGTGGGCTCGACTATGGCTACACCTTC.

CDR3 nucleotide sequence: TGCAGTGCTAGAGATTGGCAGGGTAACAATGAGCAGTTCTTC. Translation gives CSARDWQGNNEQFF. The V call is TRBV20-1, the J call TRBJ2-1, with D tentatively TRBD1 (5 bases). Germline loops: CDR1 DFQATT, CDR2 SNEGSKA (reference sequence). Trimming took 0 bases from V and 5 from J, leaving 11 bases between them. CDR3 length: 14 residues.

J is TRBJ1-1 and V is TRBV29-1; 7 bases match TRBD1. This CDR3 region has 13 residues. V was clipped by 6 bases and J by 2 bases; unmatched bases: 6. Germline lookup yields CDR1 SQVTM and CDR2 ANQGSEA. The CDR3 sequence is CSVGQGGNTEAFF. In DNA form, the CDR3 reads TGCAGCGTGGGCCAGGGGGGAAACACTGAAGCTTTCTTT.

V gene TRBV9 combines with J gene TRBJ2-4, with TRBD1 matching 8 bases. The assigned J gene may be wrong: the sequence end matches TRBJ2-5 better. Germline V gene lookup returns CDR1 SGDLS and CDR2 YYNGEE. The CDR3 consists of 14 residues. The CDR3 region is CASSGQGSEETQYF. The CDR3 DNA reads TGTGCCAGCAGCGGACAGGGGTCTGAAGAGACCCAGTACTTC.

The rearrangement links TRBV5-5 to TRBJ1-5, with unresolved D. This CDR3 has 14 amino acids. The germline gives CDR1 SGHKS, CDR2 YYEKEE (reference sequence). Trimming removed 0 bases from V and 5 bases from J, with 9 bases in between. CDR3 sequence reads: CASSLGSKYQPQHF. The CDR3 DNA is TGTGCCAGCAGCTTGGGGAGTAAGTATCAGCCCCAGCATTTT.

CDR3 sequence: CASSLRPFRVGSTDTQYF. CDR3 DNA sequence: TGTGCCAGCAGCTTGCGTCCGTTCAGGGTGGGGAGCACAGATACGCAGTATTTT. The chain is built from TRBV5-5 and TRBJ2-3; possibly TRBD1 for D (5 bases). The CDR3 totals 18 residues. Trimming stripped 1 base from V and 0 bases from J, with 18 bases between. Germline CDR1 and CDR2: SGHKS and YYEKEE (reference sequence).

This clonotype was detected a few times. J is TRBJ2-3 and V is TRBV7-2, with a possible D match to TRBD2 (7 bases). V was trimmed by 0 bases and J by 5 bases, leaving 15 bases between them. The CDR3 consists of 16 residues. The germline V gene encodes CDR1 SGHTA and CDR2 FQGNSA. CDR3 region: CASSLASGGAGDTQYF. The CDR3 region has the DNA TGTGCCAGCAGCTTAGCTTCGGGGGGCGCGGGAGATACGCAGTATTTT.

The chain combines TRBV4-2 with TRBJ2-3; TRBD1 might be the D (6 bases). CDR1 is LGHNA, CDR2 YNFKEQ, per germline. The CDR3 length is 15 residues. V was clipped by 0 bases and J by 4 bases, with 11 bases between them. In DNA, the CDR3 is TGTGCCAGCAGCCAAGAGGGGGCGACCCCAGATACGCAGTATTTT. The encoded protein is CASSQEGATPDTQYF.

V usage is TRBV10-3 and J usage is TRBJ2-5; either TRBD1 or TRBD2 may supply D (6 bases each). The tail of the sequence fits TRBJ2-7 better, so the J call may be wrong. The CDR3 length is 16 residues. CDR1 is ENHRY, CDR2 SYGVKD, per germline. As DNA, the CDR3 is TGTGCCATCAGTGAGTTGGAGGGGGTATACGCCTACGAGCAGTACTTC. Residues: CAISELEGVYAYEQYF.

The V and J genes are TRBV29-1 and TRBJ2-7, with 8 bases aligning to TRBD1. Germline V lookup: CDR1 SQVTM, CDR2 ANQGSEA. The CDR3 is 12 residues long. J gave up 6 bases and V 5 bases, and 6 bases lay outside the gene matches. CDR3 loop: CSVFDRGVEQYF. The CDR3 DNA reads as TGCAGCGTTTTCGACAGGGGTGTCGAGCAGTACTTC.

The CDR3 DNA reads TGTGCCAGCAGCCAAAACCCGAGAGGGCCCTCCTACAATGAGCAGTTCTTC. Translation gives CASSQNPRGPSYNEQFF. V is TRBV3-1 and J is TRBJ2-1; a possible D gene is TRBD2 (5 bases). V was cut by 2 bases and J by 0 bases, with 14 bases left in between. Per germline, CDR1 LGHDT and CDR2 YNNKEL (reference sequence). The CDR3 sequence is 17 residues long.

The chain recombines TRBV2 with TRBJ1-5; D might be TRBD1 (6 bases). Germline CDR1 reads SNHLY; CDR2 reads FYNNEI. The CDR3 covers 11 residues. Between the trimmed V and J ends, which lost 8 bases and 5 bases, there was a span of 7 bases. CDR3 loop: CASGGHQPQHF. CDR3 coding DNA: TGTGCCAGCGGGGGCCATCAGCCCCAGCATTTT.

The chain carries TRBV6-2 or TRBV6-3 and TRBJ2-1, with 8 bases identical to TRBD2. This CDR3 comprises 17 residues. The germline V gene encodes CDR1 MNHEY and CDR2 SVGEGT. V gave up 4 bases and J gave up 5 bases; unmatched junction bases: 13. The chain's CDR3 is CASSSPQVTSGNNEQFF. The DNA for the CDR3 is TGTGCCAGCAGTTCCCCGCAAGTTACTAGCGGTAACAATGAGCAGTTCTTC.

This clonotype was detected only once. This chain joins TRBV20-1 and TRBJ1-4; no reliable D call. The V and J ends lost 5 bases and 0 bases respectively, with 25 bases between them. CDR1 and CDR2 (germline): DFQATT, SNEGSKA (reference sequence). The CDR3 sequence is 19 residues long. As DNA, the CDR3 is TGCAGTGCTTCGCTACCGAGGACCGATTTGGGTGCAACTAATGAAAAACTGTTTTTT. Protein: CSASLPRTDLGATNEKLFF.

Regarding this clonotype: This CDR3 is missing its conserved last phenylalanine or tryptophan, likely due to a read error. This chain uses TRBV29-1 with TRBJ1-2; D might be TRBD1 (5 bases). Trimming removed 1 base from V and 4 bases from J, with 22 bases in between. The CDR3 is made up of 17 amino acids. Germline V gives CDR1 SQVTM, CDR2 ANQGSEA. Here the CDR3 reads CSVEGGETGNYLYGYTY. CDR3 in DNA: TGCAGCGTTGAAGGAGGGGAAACAGGAAACTATCTCTATGGCTACACCTAC.